The present TCR beta chain was sequenced within a study of shared clonotypes between healthy human individuals. Only Caucasian adults living in Nashville, Tennessee made up the donor group. Trimming took off 1 base at V and 1 base at J, with 8 bases between the two ends. Germline-derived CDR1 and CDR2 are SEHNR and FQNEAQ (reference sequence). CDR3 length: 15 amino acids. Sequencing used immunoSEQ multiplex PCR; TCRdb keeps in-frame clones, though not all of them. This table holds over 1.4 million clones, around 97% found once. This TCR was sampled from a man aged 25-45 years in good health. Specimen: naive CD4+ T cells sorted from blood. As to subset: CD45RA+ positively selected. This sequence joins TRBV7-9 and TRBJ1-5; D is uncertain. CDR3 sequence reads: CASSLGDKSNQPQHF. As DNA, the CDR3 is TGTGCCAGCAGCTTAGGTGATAAGAGCAATCAGCCCCAGCATTTT.